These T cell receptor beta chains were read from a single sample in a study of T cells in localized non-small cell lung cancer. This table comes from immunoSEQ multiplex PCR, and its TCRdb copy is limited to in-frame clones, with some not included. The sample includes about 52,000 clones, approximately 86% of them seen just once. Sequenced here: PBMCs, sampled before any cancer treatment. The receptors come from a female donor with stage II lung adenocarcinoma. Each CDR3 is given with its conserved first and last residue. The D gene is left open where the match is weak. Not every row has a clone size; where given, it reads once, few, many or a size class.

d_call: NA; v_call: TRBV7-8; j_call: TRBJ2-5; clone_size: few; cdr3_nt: TGTGCCAGCAGCTTAGCTGATGGGGGCCAAGAGACCCAGTACTTC; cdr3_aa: CASSLADGGQETQYF
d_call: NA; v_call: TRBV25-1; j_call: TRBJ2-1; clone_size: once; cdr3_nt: TGTGCCAGCAGTGATCCAGGCGAGGGGTCGGGGGTTGAGCAGTTCTTC; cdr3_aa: CASSDPGEGSGVEQFF
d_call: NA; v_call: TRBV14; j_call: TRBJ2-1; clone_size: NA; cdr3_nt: TGTGCCAGCAGGCCCGGGTGGGGCGCCTACAATGAGCAGTTCTTC; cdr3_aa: CASRPGWGAYNEQFF
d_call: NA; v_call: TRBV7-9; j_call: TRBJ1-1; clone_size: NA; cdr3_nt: TGTGCCAGCAGCTTAGTTATCGGAACAGAAGCTTTCTTT; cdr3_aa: CASSLVIGTEAFF
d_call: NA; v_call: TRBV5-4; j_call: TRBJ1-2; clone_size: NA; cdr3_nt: TGTGCCAGCAGCTTGGGAGGGAGCTATGGCTACACCTTC; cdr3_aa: CASSLGGSYGYTF
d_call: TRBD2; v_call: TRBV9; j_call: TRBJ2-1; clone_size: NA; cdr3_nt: TGTGCCAGCAGCAAAGCGGGGGGGCGATCCTACAATGAGCAGTTCTTC; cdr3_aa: CASSKAGGRSYNEQFF
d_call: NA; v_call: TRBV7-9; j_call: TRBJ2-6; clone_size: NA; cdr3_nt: TGTGCCAGCAGCTGGAGGACTGGGGCCAACGTCCTGACTTTC; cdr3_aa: CASSWRTGANVLTF
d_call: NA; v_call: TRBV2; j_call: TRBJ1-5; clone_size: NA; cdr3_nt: TGTGCCAGCAGTGAGCAGAGATGGGGGAGCAATCAGCCCCAGCATTTT; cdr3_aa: CASSEQRWGSNQPQHF
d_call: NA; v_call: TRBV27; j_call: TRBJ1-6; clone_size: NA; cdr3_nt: TGTGCCAGCAGTCCGGACGGCCCTGAAACACCCCTCCACTTT; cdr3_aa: CASSPDGPETPLHF
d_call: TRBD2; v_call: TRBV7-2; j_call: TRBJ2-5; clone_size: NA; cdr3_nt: TGTGCCAGCAGCCCGGGGACTAGCGGGGTGCAAGAGACCCAGTACTTC; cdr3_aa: CASSPGTSGVQETQYF
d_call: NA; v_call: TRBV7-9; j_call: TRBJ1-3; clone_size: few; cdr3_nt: TGTGCCAGCAGCTTAGTGTGGGGTCTGACTCCGGCGGCTGGAAACACCATATATTTT; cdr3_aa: CASSLVWGLTPAAGNTIYF
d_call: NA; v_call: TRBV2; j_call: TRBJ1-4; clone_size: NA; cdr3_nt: TGTGCCAGCAAGTTCCAGGCGTTTAATGAAAAACTGTTTTTT; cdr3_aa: CASKFQAFNEKLFF
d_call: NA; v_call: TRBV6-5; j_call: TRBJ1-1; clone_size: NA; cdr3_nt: TGTGCCATCCTCAGGGGCACTGAAGCTTTCTTT; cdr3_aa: CAILRGTEAFF
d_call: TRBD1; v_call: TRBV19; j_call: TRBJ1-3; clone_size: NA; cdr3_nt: TGTGCCAGTAGTGTACAGGGGGCGCGGAACACCATATATTTT; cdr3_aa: CASSVQGARNTIYF
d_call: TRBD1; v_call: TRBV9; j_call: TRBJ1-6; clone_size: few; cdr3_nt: TGTGCCAGCAGCGGAGGGACAGGGGTTGGGTTTTCACCCCTCCACTTT; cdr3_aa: CASSGGTGVGFSPLHF
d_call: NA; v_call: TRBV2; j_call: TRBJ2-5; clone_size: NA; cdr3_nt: TGTGCCAGCAGTGATCGAGGGAGGACGGGGGAGACCCAGTACTTC; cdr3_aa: CASSDRGRTGETQYF
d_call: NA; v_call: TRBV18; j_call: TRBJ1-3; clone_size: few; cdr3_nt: TGTGCCAGCTCACCAAACGGGGGCGGAAACACCATATATTTT; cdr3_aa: CASSPNGGGNTIYF
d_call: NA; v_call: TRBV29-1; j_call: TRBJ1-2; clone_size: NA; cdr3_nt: TGCAGCGTTGATGAGACGGAGAACTATGGCTACACCTTC; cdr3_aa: CSVDETENYGYTF
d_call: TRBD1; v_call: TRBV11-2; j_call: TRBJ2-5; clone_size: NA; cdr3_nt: TGTGCCAGCAGCTTAAGACCCCAGGGGGACGCAGTGGAGACCCAGTACTTC; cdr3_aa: CASSLRPQGDAVETQYF
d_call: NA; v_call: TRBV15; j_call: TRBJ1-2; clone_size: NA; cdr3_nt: TGTGCCACCAGCAGAGATGCGTACAGGGATGGCTACACCTTC; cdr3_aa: CATSRDAYRDGYTF
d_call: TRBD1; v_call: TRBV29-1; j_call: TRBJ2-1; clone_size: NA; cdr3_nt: TGCAGCGGGGGACAGGGTATCGGTGAGCAGTTCTTC; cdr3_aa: CSGGQGIGEQFF
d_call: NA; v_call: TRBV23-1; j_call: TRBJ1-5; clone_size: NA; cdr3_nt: TGCGCCAGCACGACACCGGACCTGAGCAATCAGCCCCAGCATTTT; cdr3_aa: CASTTPDLSNQPQHF
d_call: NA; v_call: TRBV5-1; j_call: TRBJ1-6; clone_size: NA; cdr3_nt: TGCGCCAGCAACCTCGGACAGCGAAATTCACCCCTCCACTTT; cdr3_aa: CASNLGQRNSPLHF
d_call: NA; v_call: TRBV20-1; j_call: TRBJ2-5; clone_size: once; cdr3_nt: TGCAGTGCTAGAACGACATCCCAGTACTTC; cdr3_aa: CSARTTSQYF
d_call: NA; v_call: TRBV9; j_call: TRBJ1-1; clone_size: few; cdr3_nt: TGTGCCAGCAGCGTTAGGACAGACATGAACACTGAAGCTTTCTTT; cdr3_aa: CASSVRTDMNTEAFF
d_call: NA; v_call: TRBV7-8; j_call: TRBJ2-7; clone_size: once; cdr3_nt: TGTGCCAGCAGGGGGGACACCTCCTACGAGCAGTACTTC; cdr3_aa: CASRGDTSYEQYF
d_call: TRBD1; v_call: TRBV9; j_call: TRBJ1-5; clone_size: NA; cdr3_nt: TGTGCCAGCAGCGACGGGACAGAGGAGCCAAATCAGCCCCAGCATTTT; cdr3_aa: CASSDGTEEPNQPQHF
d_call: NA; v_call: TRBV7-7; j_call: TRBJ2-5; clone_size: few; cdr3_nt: TGTGCCCTAAACAAACAAGAGACCCAGTACTTC; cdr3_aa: CALNKQETQYF
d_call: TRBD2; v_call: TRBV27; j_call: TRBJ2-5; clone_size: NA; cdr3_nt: TGTGCCAGCACGCCGCGTCGGGGGGAAGAGACCCAGTACTTC; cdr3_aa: CASTPRRGEETQYF
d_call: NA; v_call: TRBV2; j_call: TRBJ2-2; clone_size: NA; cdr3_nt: TGTGCCAGCAGGGAGGGAGTGAACACCGGGGAGCTGTTTTTT; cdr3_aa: CASREGVNTGELFF
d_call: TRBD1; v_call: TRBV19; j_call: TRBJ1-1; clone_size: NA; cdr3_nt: TGTGCCAGTACCGTAACTCGGACAGGGTTTGAAGCTTTCTTT; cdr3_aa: CASTVTRTGFEAFF
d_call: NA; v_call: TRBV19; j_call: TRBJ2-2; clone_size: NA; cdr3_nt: TGTGCCAGTAGTATTATGGGGGAGCTGTTTTTT; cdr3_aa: CASSIMGELFF
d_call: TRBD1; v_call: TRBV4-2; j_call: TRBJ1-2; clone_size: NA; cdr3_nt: TGTGCCAGCAGCCAATGGACAGGGGAGAACTATGGCTACACCTTC; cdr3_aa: CASSQWTGENYGYTF
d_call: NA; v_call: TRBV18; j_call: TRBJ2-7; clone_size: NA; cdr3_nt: TGTGCCAGCTCGCCGTCGACCCGCGAGCAGTACTTC; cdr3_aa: CASSPSTREQYF
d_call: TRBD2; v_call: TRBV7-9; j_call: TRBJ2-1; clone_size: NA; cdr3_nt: TGTGCCAGCAGCTCCGGGGCTAGCGGGGGCCTCCAGCAGTTCTTC; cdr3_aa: CASSSGASGGLQQFF
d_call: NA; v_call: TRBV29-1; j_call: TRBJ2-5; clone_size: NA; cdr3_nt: TGCAGCGTAGCGGGACAGTCAGGGGAGACCCAGTACTTC; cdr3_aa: CSVAGQSGETQYF
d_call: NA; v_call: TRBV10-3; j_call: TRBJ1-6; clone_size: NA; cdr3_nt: TGTGCCATCAGTGACAGGTCTTATAATTCACCCCTCCACTTT; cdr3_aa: CAISDRSYNSPLHF
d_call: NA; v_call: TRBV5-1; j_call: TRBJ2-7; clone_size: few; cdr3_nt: TGCGCCAGCAGCACAGGAAATACTCCCTACGAGCAGTACTTC; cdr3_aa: CASSTGNTPYEQYF
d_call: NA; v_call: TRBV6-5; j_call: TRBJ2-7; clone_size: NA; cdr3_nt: TGTGCCAGCAAAAATGTGGGGTACGAGCAGTACTTC; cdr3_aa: CASKNVGYEQYF
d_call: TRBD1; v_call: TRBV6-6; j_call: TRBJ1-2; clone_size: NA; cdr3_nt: TGTGCCAGCAGTTCCGGGACAGACCTCTATGGCTACACCTTC; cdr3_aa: CASSSGTDLYGYTF
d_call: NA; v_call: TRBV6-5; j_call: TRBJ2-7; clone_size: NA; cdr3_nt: TGTGCCAGCAGTTTAGAGGGTACGGGGTACGAGCAGTACTTC; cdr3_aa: CASSLEGTGYEQYF
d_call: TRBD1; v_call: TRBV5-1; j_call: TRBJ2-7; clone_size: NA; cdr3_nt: TGCGCCAGCAGCCCAGAGGCTCGGACAGGGTTATCCGAGCAGTACTTC; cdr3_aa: CASSPEARTGLSEQYF
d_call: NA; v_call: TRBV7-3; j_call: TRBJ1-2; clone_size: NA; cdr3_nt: TGTGCCAGCAGCTTAGTCTTCGGGGGCGGACCCTATGGCTACACCTTC; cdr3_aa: CASSLVFGGGPYGYTF
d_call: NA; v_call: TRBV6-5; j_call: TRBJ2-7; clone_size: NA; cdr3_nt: TGTGCCAGCAGACAACAGGGACGGTCCTACGAGCAGTACTTC; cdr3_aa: CASRQQGRSYEQYF
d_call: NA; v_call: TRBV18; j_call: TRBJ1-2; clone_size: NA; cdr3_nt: TGTGCCAGCTCGGTCCAGGGGACTAACTATGGCTACACCTTC; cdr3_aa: CASSVQGTNYGYTF
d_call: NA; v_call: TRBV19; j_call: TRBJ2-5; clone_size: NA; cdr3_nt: TGTGCCAGTAGGGGGGAAGAGACCCAGTACTTC; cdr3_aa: CASRGEETQYF
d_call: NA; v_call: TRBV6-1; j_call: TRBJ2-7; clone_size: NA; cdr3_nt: TGTGCCAGCAGTGAATGGCTGGGGTCAGACGAGCAGTACTTC; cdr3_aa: CASSEWLGSDEQYF
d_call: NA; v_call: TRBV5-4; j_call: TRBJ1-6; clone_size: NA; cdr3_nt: TGTGCCAGCAGCACACGGACAGATAATTCACCCCTCCACTTT; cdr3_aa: CASSTRTDNSPLHF
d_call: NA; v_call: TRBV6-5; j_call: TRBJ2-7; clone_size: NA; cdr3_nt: TGTGCCAGCAGTTACGGAGAGAACGAGCAGTACTTC; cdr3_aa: CASSYGENEQYF
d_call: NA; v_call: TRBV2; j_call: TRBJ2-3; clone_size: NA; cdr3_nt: TGTGCCAGCAGTGAGGAGCGTACGCGAGATACGCAGTATTTT; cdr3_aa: CASSEERTRDTQYF
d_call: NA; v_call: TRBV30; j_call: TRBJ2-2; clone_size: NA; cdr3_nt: TGTGCCTGGAATTGGGGGTTGAACACCGGGGAGCTGTTTTTT; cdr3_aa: CAWNWGLNTGELFF
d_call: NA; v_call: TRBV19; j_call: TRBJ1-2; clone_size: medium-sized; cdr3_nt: TGTGCCAGTAAGGGGTCCCAGACGCCATATGGCTACACCTTC; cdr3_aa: CASKGSQTPYGYTF
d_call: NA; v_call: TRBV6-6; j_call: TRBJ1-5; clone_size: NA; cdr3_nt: TGTGCCAGCAGTTACGGGCCCCTAACAGGTCAGCCCCAGCATTTT; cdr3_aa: CASSYGPLTGQPQHF
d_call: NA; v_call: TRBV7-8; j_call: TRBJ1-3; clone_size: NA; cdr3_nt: TGTGCCAGCAGCTTGAACGTAGGGGGGACTGGAAACACCATATATTTT; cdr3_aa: CASSLNVGGTGNTIYF